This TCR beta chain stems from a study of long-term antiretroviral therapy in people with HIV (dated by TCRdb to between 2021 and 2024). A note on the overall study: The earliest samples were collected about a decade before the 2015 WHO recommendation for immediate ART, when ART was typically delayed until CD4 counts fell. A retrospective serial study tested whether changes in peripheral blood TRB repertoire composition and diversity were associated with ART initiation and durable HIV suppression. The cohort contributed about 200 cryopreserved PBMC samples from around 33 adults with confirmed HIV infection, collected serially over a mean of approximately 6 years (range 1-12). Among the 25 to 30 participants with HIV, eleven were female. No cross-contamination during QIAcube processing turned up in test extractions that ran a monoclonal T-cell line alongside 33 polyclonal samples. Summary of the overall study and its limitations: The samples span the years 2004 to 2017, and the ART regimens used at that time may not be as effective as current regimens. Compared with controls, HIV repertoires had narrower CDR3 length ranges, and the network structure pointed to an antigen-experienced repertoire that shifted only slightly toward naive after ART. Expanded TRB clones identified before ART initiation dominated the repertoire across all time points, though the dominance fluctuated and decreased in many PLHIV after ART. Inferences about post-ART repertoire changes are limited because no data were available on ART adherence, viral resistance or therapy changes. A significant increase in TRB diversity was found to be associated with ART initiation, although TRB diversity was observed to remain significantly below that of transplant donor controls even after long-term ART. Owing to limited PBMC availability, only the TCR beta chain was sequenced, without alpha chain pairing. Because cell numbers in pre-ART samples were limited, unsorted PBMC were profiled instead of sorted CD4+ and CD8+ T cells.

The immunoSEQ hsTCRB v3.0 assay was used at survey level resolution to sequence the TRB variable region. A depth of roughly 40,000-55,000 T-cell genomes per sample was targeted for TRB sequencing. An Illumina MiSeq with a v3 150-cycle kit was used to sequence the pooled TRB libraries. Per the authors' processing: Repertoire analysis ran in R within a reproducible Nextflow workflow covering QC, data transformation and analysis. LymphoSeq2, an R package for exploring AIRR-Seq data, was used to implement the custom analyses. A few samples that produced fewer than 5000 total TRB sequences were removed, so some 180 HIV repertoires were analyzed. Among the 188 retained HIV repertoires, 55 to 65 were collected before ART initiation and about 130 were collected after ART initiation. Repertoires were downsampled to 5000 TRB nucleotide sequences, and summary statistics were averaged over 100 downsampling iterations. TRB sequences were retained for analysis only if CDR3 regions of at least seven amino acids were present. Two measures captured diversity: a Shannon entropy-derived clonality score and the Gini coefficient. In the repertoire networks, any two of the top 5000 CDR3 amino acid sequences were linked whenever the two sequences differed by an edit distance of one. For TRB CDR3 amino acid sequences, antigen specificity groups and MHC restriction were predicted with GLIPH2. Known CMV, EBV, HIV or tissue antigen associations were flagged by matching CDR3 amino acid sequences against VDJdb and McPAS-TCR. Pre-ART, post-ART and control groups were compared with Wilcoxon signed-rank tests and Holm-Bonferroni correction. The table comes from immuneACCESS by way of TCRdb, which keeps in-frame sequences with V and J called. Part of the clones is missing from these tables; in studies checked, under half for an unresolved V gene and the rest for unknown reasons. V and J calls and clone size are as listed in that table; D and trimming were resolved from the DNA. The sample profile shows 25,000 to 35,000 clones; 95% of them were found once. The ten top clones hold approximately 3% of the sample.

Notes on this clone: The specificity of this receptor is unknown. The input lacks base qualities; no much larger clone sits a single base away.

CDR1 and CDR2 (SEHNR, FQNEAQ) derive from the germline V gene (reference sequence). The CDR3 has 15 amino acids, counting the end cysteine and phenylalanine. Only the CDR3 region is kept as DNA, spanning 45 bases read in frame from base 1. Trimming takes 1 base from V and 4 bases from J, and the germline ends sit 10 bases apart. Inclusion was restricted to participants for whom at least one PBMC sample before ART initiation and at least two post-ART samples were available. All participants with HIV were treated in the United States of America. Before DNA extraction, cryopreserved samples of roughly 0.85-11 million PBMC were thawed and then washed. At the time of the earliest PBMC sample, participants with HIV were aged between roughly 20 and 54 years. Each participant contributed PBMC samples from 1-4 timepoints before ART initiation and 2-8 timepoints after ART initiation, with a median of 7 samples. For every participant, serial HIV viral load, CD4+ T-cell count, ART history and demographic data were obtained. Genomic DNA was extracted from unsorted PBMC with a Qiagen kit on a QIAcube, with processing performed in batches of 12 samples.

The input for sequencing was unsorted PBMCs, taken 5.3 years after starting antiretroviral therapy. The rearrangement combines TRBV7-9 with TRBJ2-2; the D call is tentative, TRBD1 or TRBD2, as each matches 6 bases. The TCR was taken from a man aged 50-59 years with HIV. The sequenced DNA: TGTGCCAGCAGCTTAGTAGGGGGGAGCACCGGGGAGCTGTTTTTT. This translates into CASSLVGGSTGELFF.